These T cell receptor beta chains were read from a single sample in a study of a mutant IDH1 vaccine in newly diagnosed glioma. Some clones are missing from TCRdb's copy, which holds only in-frame ones; the method was immunoSEQ multiplex PCR. The sample has about 58,000 clones, around 84% seen once; the top ten hold less than 8%. Their antigen targets remain unknown. The sequences come from PBMCs, collected from a glioma patient whose treatment included an IDH1 peptide vaccine. The source is a woman between 45 and 65 years old with glioma. The CDR3 runs from the conserved cysteine through the conserved F or W. A D gene is named only where the DNA matches it firmly. Size values are once, few and many counts, or a class for expanded clones, and some rows have none.

J gene	V gene	D gene	clone size	CDR3 DNA	CDR3 protein
TRBJ1-1	TRBV5-1	NA	NA	TGCGCCAGCGCACCGGGGATGAACACTGAAGCTTTCTTT	CASAPGMNTEAFF
TRBJ1-1	TRBV29-1	NA	NA	TGCAGCGTTGCCGCAGGGTCTGAAGCTTTCTTT	CSVAAGSEAFF
TRBJ2-5	TRBV4-3	TRBD2	NA	TGCGCCAGCAGCCAGCTAGCGGGGGGGCGGGAGACCCAGTACTTC	CASSQLAGGRETQYF
TRBJ1-3	TRBV28	TRBD1	NA	TGTGCCAGCAGTCAACAGGGGGCGAAGAAGGGGACCATATATTTT	CASSQQGAKKGTIYF
TRBJ1-1	TRBV18	TRBD1	NA	TGTGCCAGCTCAGCACACCCCCGGGACAGTGAAGCTTTCTTT	CASSAHPRDSEAFF
TRBJ2-7	TRBV19	NA	NA	TGTGCCAGTAGTCTGGCAGGGGTCTCCCGAGGAGGCTCCTACGAGCAGTACTTC	CASSLAGVSRGGSYEQYF
TRBJ2-2	TRBV6-5	NA	NA	TGTGCCAGCAGTTACGTAACTGTGGGGGGGGAGCTGTTTTTT	CASSYVTVGGELFF
TRBJ2-7	TRBV28	TRBD1	NA	TGTGCCACGGACAGGGGATACTACGAGCAGTACTTC	CATDRGYYEQYF
TRBJ1-1	TRBV19	NA	NA	TGTGCCAGTATTGGGGGGGTAGTCACTGAAGCTTTCTTT	CASIGGVVTEAFF
TRBJ2-7	TRBV28	TRBD1	NA	TGTGCCAGCAGTACGCCGGGACAGCCAACCTACGAGCAGTACTTC	CASSTPGQPTYEQYF
TRBJ1-3	TRBV28	NA	NA	TGTGCCAGCAGTTTAGGGGCCGGCTCTGGAAACACCATATATTTT	CASSLGAGSGNTIYF
TRBJ1-4	TRBV4-1	NA	NA	TGCGCCAGCAGCCAAGAACGTGTAGGTGGGTTGACTAATGAAAAACTGTTTTTT	CASSQERVGGLTNEKLFF
TRBJ1-4	TRBV19	NA	NA	TGTGCCAGTAGTATTGGGGCAGCAACTAATGAAAAACTGTTTTTT	CASSIGAATNEKLFF
TRBJ2-5	TRBV7-3	NA	NA	TGTGCCAGCAGCCCGGGGACTTATAGACAAGAGACCCAGTACTTC	CASSPGTYRQETQYF
TRBJ2-2	TRBV2	TRBD2	NA	TGTGCCAGCAGTGAGAGCCTAGCGGGGGGCCTCACCGGGGAGCTGTTTTTT	CASSESLAGGLTGELFF
TRBJ2-7	TRBV27	TRBD1	NA	TGTGCCAGCAGTTTATCGGGGACAGACTACGAGCAGTACTTC	CASSLSGTDYEQYF
TRBJ1-1	TRBV28	NA	NA	TGTGCCAGCACCCTAATGAACACTGAAGCTTTCTTT	CASTLMNTEAFF
TRBJ1-1	TRBV9	TRBD1	NA	TGTGCCAGCAGCGTAACAGGGGTGGAGTACACTGAAGCTTTCTTT	CASSVTGVEYTEAFF
TRBJ1-5	TRBV2	NA	NA	TGTGCCAGCAGTGACAGGGGAGTGGGTCAGCCCCAGCATTTT	CASSDRGVGQPQHF
TRBJ2-3	TRBV7-2	NA	NA	TGTGCCAGCAGCTTAGCGCAAGGGTACCGATCTAGCACAGATACGCAGTATTTT	CASSLAQGYRSSTDTQYF
TRBJ1-2	TRBV29-1	NA	once	TGCAGCGTTGAAAGCCAGGGCAACTATGGCTACACCTTC	CSVESQGNYGYTF
TRBJ2-7	TRBV7-9	TRBD2	NA	TGTGCCAGCAGCTCTGGCGGGACGGGAGGCTACGAGCAGTACTTC	CASSSGGTGGYEQYF
TRBJ2-5	TRBV30	TRBD1	once	TGTGCCTGGAGTTGGGCCGGGACAGGGCAAGAGACCCAGTACTTC	CAWSWAGTGQETQYF
TRBJ2-7	TRBV19	NA	NA	TGTGCCAGTAGTATGGGGGCGTCCTACGAGCAGTACTTC	CASSMGASYEQYF
TRBJ2-2	TRBV10-3	NA	NA	TGTGCCATCAGCGTAGGCTCGAACACCGGGGAGCTGTTTTTT	CAISVGSNTGELFF
TRBJ1-2	TRBV9	NA	NA	TGTGCCAGCAGCGTAGAGGCAGCCTCTAACTATGGCTACACCTTC	CASSVEAASNYGYTF
TRBJ1-6	TRBV28	TRBD1	NA	TGTGCCAGCATCCCCCGGAGGGACAGCCTTAATTCACCCCTCCACTTT	CASIPRRDSLNSPLHF
TRBJ1-5	TRBV19	NA	NA	TGTGCCAGTAATTCCGGGACGGGGGAGGTCCGCGGGCAGCCCCAGCATTTT	CASNSGTGEVRGQPQHF
TRBJ1-3	TRBV5-1	NA	NA	TGCGCCAGCAGCGGTCGGGACAACGGAAACACCATATATTTT	CASSGRDNGNTIYF
TRBJ1-1	TRBV19	NA	NA	TGTGCCAGTATGGTGCAGGGGCAACCTGAAGCTTTCTTT	CASMVQGQPEAFF
TRBJ1-4	TRBV19	NA	NA	TGTGCCGTCGGGGAAGGTGTGGACCCAACTAATGAAAAACTGTTTTTT	CAVGEGVDPTNEKLFF
TRBJ2-1	TRBV4-1	NA	once	TGCGCCAGCAGCCAAGAGGAACGGGGGAGTTACAATGAGCAGTTCTTC	CASSQEERGSYNEQFF
TRBJ1-4	TRBV6-1	NA	NA	TGTGCCAGCAGTGAGGGGGTGGGTGCTAATGAAAAACTGTTTTTT	CASSEGVGANEKLFF
TRBJ1-5	TRBV5-6	TRBD1	NA	TGTGCCAGCAGCCCGGGGACAGGGTCGAATCAGCCCCAGCATTTT	CASSPGTGSNQPQHF
TRBJ1-2	TRBV6-4	NA	NA	TGTGCCAGTCCGGAACAGGGTTTCTATGGCTACACCTTC	CASPEQGFYGYTF